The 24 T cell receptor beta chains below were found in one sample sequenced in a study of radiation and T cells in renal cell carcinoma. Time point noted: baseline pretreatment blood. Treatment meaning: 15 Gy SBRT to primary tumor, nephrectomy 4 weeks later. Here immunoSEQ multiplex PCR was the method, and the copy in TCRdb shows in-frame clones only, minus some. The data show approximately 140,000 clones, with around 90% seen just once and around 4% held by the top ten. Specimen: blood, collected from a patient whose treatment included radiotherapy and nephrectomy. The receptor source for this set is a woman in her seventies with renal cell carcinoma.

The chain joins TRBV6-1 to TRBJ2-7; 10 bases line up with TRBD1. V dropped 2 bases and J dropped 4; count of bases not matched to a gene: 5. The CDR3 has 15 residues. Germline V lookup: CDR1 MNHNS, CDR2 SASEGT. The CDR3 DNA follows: TGTGCCAGCAGTGAAACCGGGACAGGGGTTTACGAGCAGTACTTC. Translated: CASSETGTGVYEQYF.

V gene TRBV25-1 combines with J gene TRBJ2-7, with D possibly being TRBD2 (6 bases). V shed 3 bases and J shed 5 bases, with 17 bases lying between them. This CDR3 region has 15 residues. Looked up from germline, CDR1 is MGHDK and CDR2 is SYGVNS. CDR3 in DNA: TGTGCCAGCAGTGAGGGGGGAACCTTTGCCCACGAGCAGTACTTC. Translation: CASSEGGTFAHEQYF.

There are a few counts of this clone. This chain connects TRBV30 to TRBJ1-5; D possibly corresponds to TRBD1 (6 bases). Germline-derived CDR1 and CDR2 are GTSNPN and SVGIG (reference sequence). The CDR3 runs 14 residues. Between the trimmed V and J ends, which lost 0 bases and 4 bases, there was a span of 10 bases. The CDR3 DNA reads TGTGCCTGGAGTGTAGGGACAAATAATCAGCCCCAGCATTTT. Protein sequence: CAWSVGTNNQPQHF. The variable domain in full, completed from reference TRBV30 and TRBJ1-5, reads SQTIHQWPATLVQPVGSPLSLECTVEGTSNPNLYWYRQAAGRGLQLLFYSVGIGQISSEVPQNLSASRPQDRQFILSSKKLLLSDSGFYLCAWSVGTNNQPQHFGDGTRLSIL.

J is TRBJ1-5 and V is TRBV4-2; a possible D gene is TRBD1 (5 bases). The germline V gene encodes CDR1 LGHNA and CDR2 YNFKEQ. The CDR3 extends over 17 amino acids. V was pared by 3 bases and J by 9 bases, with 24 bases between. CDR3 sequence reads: CASSHPHGTDNLGPQHF. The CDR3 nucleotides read TGTGCCAGCAGCCACCCCCACGGGACCGATAACCTAGGGCCCCAGCATTTT.

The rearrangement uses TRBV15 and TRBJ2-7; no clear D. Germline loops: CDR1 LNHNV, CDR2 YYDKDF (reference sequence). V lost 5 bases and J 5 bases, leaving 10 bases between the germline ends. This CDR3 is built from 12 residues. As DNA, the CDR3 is TGTGCCACCAGCGCTGGGTGGGACGAGCAGTACTTC. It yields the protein CATSAGWDEQYF.

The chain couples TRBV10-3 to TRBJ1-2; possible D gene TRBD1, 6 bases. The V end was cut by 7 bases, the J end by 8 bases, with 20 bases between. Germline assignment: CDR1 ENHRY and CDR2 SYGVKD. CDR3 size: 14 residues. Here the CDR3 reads CAINTGGGDGGYTF. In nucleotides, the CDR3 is TGTGCCATCAACACTGGCGGGGGCGATGGGGGCTACACCTTC.

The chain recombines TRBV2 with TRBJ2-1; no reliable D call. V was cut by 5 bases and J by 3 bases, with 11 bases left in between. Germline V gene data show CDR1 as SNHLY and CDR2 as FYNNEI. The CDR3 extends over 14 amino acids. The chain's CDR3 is CASSQWGFYNEQFF. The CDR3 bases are TGTGCCAGCAGTCAATGGGGTTTCTACAATGAGCAGTTCTTC.

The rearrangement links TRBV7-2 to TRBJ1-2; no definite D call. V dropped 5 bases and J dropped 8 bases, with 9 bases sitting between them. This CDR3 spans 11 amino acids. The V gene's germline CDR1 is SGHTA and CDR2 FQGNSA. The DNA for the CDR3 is TGTGCCAGCAGCCAACAGTCGGGCTACACCTTC. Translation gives CASSQQSGYTF.

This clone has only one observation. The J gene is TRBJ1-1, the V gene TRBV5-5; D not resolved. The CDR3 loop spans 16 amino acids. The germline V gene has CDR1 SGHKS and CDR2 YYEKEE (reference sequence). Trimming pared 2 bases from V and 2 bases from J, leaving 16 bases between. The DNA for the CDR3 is TGTGCCAGCAGCTTCTCCAGCAACCTTTTAAACACTGAAGCTTTCTTT. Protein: CASSFSSNLLNTEAFF.

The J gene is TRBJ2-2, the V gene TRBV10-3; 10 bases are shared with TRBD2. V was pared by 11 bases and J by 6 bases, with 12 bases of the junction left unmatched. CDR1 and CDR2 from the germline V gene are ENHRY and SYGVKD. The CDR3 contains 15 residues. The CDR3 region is CASNPGLATPGELFF. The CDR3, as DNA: TGTGCCTCAAATCCGGGACTAGCGACCCCCGGGGAGCTGTTTTTT.

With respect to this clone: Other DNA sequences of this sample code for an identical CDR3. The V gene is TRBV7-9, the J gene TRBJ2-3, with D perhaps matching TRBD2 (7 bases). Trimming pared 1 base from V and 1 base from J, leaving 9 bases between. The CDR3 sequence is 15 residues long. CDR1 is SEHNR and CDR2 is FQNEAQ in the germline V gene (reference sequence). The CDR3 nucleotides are TGTGCCAGCAGCTTAGGAGGGGGGGGCACAGATACGCAGTATTTT. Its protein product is CASSLGGGGTDTQYF. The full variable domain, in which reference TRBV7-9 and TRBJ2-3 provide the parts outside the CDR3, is DTGVSQNPRHKITKRGQNVTFRCDPISEHNRLYWYRQTLGQGPEFLTYFQNEAQLEKSRLLSDRFSAERPKGSFSTLEIQRTEQGDSAMYLCASSLGGGGTDTQYFGPGTRLTVL.

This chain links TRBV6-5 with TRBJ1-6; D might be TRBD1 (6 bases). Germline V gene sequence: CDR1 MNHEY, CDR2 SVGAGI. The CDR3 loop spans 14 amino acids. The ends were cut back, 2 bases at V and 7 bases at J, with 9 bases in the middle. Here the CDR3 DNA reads TGTGCCAGCAGTTACGGACAGCAGAATTCACCCCTCCACTTT. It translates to CASSYGQQNSPLHF.

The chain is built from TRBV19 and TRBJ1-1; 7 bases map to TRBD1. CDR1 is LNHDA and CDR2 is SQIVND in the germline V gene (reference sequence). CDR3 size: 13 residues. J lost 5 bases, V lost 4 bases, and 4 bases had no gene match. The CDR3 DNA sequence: TGTGCCAGTAGTAGACAGGGTGCGACTGAAGCTTTCTTT. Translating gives CASSRQGATEAFF.

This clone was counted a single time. CDR3 DNA sequence: TGTGCCACCAGCAGGGGTGTAGGACAGGTTTACGAGCAGTACTTC. This translates into CATSRGVGQVYEQYF. J is TRBJ2-7 and V is TRBV15, with TRBD1 matching 7 bases. Germline CDR1 LNHNV, CDR2 YYDKDF (reference sequence). J was trimmed by 4 bases and V by 3 bases; bases with no gene match: 9. This CDR3 is built from 15 residues.

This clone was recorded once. CDR3: CASKPRGGADTQYF. CDR3 in DNA: TGTGCCAGCAAGCCCCGGGGGGGGGCAGATACGCAGTATTTT. J is TRBJ2-3 and V is TRBV7-2; TRBD2 aligns across 8 bases. The trim removed 7 bases at V and 4 bases at J, leaving 7 bases unmatched. The CDR3 is made up of 14 amino acids. Germline V lookup: CDR1 SGHTA, CDR2 FQGNSA.

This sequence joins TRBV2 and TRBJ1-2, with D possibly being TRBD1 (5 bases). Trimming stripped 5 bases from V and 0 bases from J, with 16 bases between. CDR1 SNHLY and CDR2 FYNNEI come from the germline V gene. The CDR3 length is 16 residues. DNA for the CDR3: TGTGCCAGCAGTTTTAGGCGGGGCCCCGCTAACTATGGCTACACCTTC. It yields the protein CASSFRRGPANYGYTF.

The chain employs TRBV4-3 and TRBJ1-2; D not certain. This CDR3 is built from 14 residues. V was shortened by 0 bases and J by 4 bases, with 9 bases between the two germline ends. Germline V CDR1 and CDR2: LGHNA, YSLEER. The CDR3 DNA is TGCGCCAGCAGCCAAGAAGTAGGAATCTATGGCTACACCTTC. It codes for CASSQEVGIYGYTF.

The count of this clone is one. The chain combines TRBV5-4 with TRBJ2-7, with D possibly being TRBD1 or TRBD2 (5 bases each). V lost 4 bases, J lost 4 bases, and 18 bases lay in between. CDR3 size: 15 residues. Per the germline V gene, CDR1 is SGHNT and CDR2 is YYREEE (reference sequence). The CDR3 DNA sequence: TGTGCCAGCAGCCTCGGGACCCTGACAACGTACGAGCAGTACTTC. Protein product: CASSLGTLTTYEQYF.

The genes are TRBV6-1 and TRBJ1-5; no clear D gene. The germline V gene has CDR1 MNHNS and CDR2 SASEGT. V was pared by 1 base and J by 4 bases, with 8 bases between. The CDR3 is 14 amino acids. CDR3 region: CASSEGPGNQPQHF. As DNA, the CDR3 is TGTGCCAGCAGTGAAGGTCCCGGGAATCAGCCCCAGCATTTT.

CDR3 sequence (DNA): TGTGCCAGCAGCGCCACGGGTACCGGGGAGCTGTTTTTT. Its protein is CASSATGTGELFF. V gene TRBV7-9 combines with J gene TRBJ2-2; the D is unclear. V was pared by 5 bases and J by 5 bases, with 9 bases between. Per the germline V gene, CDR1 is SEHNR and CDR2 is FQNEAQ (reference sequence). The CDR3 consists of 13 residues.

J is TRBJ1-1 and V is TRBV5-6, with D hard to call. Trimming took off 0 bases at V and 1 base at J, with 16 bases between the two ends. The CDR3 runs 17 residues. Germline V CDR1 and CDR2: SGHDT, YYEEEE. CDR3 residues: CASSLAPPMRANTEAFF. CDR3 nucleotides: TGTGCCAGCAGCTTGGCCCCTCCGATGAGGGCGAACACTGAAGCTTTCTTT.

The CDR3 DNA reads as TGTGCCAGCAGCTACCAAACAGGGGGCTACTACAATGAGCAGTTCTTC. Translation: CASSYQTGGYYNEQFF. V is TRBV7-2 and J is TRBJ2-1, with 9 bases identical to TRBD1. V lost 4 bases, J lost 3 bases, and 7 bases stayed unmatched. There are 16 residues in the CDR3. The germline V gene encodes CDR1 SGHTA and CDR2 FQGNSA.

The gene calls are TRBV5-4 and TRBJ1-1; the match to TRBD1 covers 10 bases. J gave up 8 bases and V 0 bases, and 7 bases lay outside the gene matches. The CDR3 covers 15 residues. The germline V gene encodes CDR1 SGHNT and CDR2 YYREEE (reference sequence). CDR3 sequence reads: CASSLGDRGRPEAFF. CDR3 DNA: TGTGCCAGCAGCTTGGGGGACAGGGGTAGGCCCGAAGCTTTCTTT.

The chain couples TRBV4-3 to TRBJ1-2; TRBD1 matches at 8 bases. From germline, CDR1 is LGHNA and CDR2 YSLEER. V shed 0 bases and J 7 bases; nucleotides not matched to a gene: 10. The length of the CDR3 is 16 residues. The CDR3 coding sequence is TGCGCCAGCAGCCAAGAGAGCCCAGGGGGCGCGGGTGGCTACACCTTC. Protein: CASSQESPGGAGGYTF.